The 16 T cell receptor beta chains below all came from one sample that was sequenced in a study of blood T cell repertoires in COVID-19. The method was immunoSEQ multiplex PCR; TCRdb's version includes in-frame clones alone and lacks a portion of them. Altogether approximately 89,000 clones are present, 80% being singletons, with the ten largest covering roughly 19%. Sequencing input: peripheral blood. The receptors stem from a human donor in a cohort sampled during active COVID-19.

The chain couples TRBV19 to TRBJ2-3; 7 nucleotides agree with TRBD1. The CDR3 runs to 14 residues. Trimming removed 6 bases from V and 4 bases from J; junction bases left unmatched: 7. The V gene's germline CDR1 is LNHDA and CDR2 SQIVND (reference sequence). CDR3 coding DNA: TGTGCCAGTAGGCCCACAGGGGCCGCAGATACGCAGTATTTT. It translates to CASRPTGAADTQYF.

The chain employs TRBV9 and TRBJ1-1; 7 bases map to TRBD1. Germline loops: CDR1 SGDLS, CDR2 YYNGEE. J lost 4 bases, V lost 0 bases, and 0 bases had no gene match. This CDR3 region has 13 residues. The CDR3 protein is CASSVGTGTEAFF. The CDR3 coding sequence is TGTGCCAGCAGCGTAGGGACAGGCACTGAAGCTTTCTTT.

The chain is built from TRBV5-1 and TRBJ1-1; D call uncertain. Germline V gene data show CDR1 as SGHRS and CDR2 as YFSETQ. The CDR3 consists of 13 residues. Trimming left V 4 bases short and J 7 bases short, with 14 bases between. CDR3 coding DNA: TGCGCCAGCAGCGGGTGGGCTCTCGGTGAAGCTTTCTTT. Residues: CASSGWALGEAFF.

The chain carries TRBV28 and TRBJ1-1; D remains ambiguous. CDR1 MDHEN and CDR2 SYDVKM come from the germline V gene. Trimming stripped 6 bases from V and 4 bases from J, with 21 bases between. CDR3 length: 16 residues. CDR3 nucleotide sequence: TGTGCCAGCAGATCAGACGCACGGGTCGGCGGCACTGAAGCTTTCTTT. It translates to CASRSDARVGGTEAFF. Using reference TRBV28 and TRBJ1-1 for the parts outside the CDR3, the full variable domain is DVKVTQSSRYLVKRTGEKVFLECVQDMDHENMFWYRQDPGLGLRLIYFSYDVKMKEKGDIPEGYSVSREKKERFSLILESASTNQTSMYLCASRSDARVGGTEAFFGQGTRLTVV.

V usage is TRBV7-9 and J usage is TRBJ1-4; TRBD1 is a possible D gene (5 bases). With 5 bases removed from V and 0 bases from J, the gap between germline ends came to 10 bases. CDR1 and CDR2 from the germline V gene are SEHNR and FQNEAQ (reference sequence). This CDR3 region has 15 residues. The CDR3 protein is CASSPYRSTNEKLFF. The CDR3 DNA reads TGTGCCAGCAGCCCCTACAGGTCAACTAATGAAAAACTGTTTTTT.

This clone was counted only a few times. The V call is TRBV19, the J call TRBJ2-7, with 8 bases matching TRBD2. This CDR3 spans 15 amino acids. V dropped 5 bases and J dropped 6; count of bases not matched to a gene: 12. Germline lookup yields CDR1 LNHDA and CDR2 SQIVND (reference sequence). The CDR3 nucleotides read TGTGCCAGTAGTCCCACAAGGACTAGCTTGGCCGAGCAGTACTTC. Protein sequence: CASSPTRTSLAEQYF.

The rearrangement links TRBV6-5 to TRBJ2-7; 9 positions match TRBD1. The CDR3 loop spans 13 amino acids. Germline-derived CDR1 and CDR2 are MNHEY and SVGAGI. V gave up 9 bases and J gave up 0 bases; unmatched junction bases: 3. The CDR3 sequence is CASGQGTSYEQYF. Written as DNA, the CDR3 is TGTGCCAGTGGACAGGGGACCTCCTACGAGCAGTACTTC.

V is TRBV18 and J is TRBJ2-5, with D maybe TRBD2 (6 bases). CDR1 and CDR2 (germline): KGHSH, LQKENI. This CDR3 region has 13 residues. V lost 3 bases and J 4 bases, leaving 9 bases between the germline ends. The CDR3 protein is CASSPGGRETQYF. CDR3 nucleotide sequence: TGTGCCAGCTCACCCGGGGGACGAGAGACCCAGTACTTC. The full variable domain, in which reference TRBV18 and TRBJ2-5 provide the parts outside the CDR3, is NAGVMQNPRHLVRRRGQEARLRCSPMKGHSHVYWYRQLPEEGLKFMVYLQKENIIDESGMPKERFSAEFPKEGPSILRIQQVVRGDSAAYFCASSPGGRETQYFGPGTRLLVL.

In DNA, the CDR3 is TGTGCCAGCAAAAGAGAATACGAGCAGTACTTC. This gives the protein CASKREYEQYF. The V call is TRBV6-5, the J call TRBJ2-7; D uncertain. This CDR3 has 11 residues. The germline V gene encodes CDR1 MNHEY and CDR2 SVGAGI. The V and J ends lost 7 bases and 4 bases respectively, with 8 bases between them.

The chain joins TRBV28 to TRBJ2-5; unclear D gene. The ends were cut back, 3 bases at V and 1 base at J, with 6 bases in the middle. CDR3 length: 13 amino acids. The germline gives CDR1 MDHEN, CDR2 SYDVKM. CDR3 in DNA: TGTGCCAGCAGTTTGCTGGCCCAAGAGACCCAGTACTTC. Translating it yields CASSLLAQETQYF.

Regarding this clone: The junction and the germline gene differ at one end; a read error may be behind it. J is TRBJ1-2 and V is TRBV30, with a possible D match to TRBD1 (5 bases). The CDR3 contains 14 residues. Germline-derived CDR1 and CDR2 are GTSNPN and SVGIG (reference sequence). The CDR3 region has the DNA TGCGCCTGGAGTGTGGGGCTTTTCATTTATGGCTACACCTTC. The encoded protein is CAWSVGLFIYGYTF.

The CDR3 coding sequence is TGTGCCAGTAGACAGGGGGACTATGGCTACACCTTC. It yields the protein CASRQGDYGYTF. V and J are TRBV2 and TRBJ1-2, with 9 bases identical to TRBD1. Germline CDR1 SNHLY, CDR2 FYNNEI. CDR3 size: 12 residues. After removal of 9 bases from V and 3 bases from J, the junction contained 2 bases not matched to a gene.

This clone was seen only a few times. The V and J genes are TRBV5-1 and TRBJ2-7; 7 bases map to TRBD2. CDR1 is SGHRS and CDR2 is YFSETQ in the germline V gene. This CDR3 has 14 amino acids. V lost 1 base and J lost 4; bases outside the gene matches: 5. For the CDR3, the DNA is TGCGCCAGCAGCTTGTACCGGGAGGTTTACGAGCAGTACTTC. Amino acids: CASSLYREVYEQYF. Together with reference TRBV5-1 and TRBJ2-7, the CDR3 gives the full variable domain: KAGVTQTPRYLIKTRGQQVTLSCSPISGHRSVSWYQQTPGQGLQFLFEYFSETQRNKGNFPGRFSGRQFSNSRSEMNVSTLELGDSALYLCASSLYREVYEQYFGPGTRLTVT.

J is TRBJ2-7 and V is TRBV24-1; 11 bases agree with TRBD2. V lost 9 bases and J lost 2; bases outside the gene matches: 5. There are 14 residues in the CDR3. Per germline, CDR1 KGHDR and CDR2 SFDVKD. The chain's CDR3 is CATSLAGGTYEQYF. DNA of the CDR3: TGTGCCACCTCTCTAGCGGGAGGCACCTACGAGCAGTACTTC.

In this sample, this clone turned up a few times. CDR3 sequence reads: CASRGQPYSNQPQHF. The CDR3 region has the DNA TGTGCCAGTAGAGGACAGCCTTATAGCAATCAGCCCCAGCATTTT. This rearrangement joins TRBV19 to TRBJ1-5; possibly TRBD1 for D (6 bases). CDR3 length: 15 residues. V was clipped by 6 bases and J by 0 bases, with 12 bases between them. Germline V lookup: CDR1 LNHDA, CDR2 SQIVND (reference sequence).

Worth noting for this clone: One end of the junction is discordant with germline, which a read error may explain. The CDR3 reads CATSQMNTEAFF. The CDR3 DNA follows: TGCGCCACCAGTCAAATGAACACTGAAGCTTTCTTT. The chain couples TRBV10-2 to TRBJ1-1; no clear D. Per the germline V gene, CDR1 is WSHSY and CDR2 is SAAADI. The CDR3 length is 12 residues.